The rows below give T cell receptor beta chains drawn from one sample of a study of post-analysis software for immune sequencing data. MiXCR, applied by TCRdb to the PCR reads, yields one record per CDR3 protein. The top ten clones hold 4.9% of a sample with 700,000 to 900,000 distinct CDR3 sequences, 40% to 55% of them seen once. Source material: blood. The receptors originated from a girl under 18 with multiple sclerosis. Each CDR3 is given with its conserved first and last residue. A D gene is named only where the DNA matches it firmly. Some rows have no size entry. The others give once, few or many, or a class for an expanded clone.

d_call: TRBD1
v_call: TRBV5-6
clone_size: few
j_call: TRBJ2-7
cdr3_nt: TGTGCCAGCAGCAGTACGGTCCGAGACAGGGGGCCCCATCTCTCCTACGAGCAGTACTTC
cdr3_aa: CASSSTVRDRGPHLSYEQYF

d_call: TRBD1
v_call: TRBV24-1
clone_size: -
j_call: TRBJ1-5
cdr3_nt: TGTGCCACCAGTGATTCCCGGGACAGGGATAGCAATCAGCCCCAGCATTTT
cdr3_aa: CATSDSRDRDSNQPQHF

d_call: -
v_call: TRBV6-5
clone_size: few
j_call: TRBJ2-6
cdr3_nt: TGTGCCAGCAGTTACGCCCTAGGGGCCTCTGGGGCCAACGTCCTGACTTTC
cdr3_aa: CASSYALGASGANVLTF

d_call: -
v_call: TRBV4-3
clone_size: few
j_call: TRBJ2-7
cdr3_nt: TGCGCCAGCAGCCAAGGACGGGGGAGCTCCTACGAGCAGTACTTC
cdr3_aa: CASSQGRGSSYEQYF

d_call: -
v_call: TRBV6-5
clone_size: -
j_call: TRBJ1-4
cdr3_nt: TGTGCCAGCAGTGGGTTGGACAGAGCTAATGAAAAACTGTTTTTT
cdr3_aa: CASSGLDRANEKLFF

d_call: -
v_call: TRBV11-2
clone_size: -
j_call: TRBJ2-1
cdr3_nt: TGTGCCAGCAGCTTAGCCCTTGACTGGGGGCAGTTCTTC
cdr3_aa: CASSLALDWGQFF

d_call: -
v_call: TRBV25-1
clone_size: -
j_call: TRBJ2-7
cdr3_nt: TGTGCCAGCAGTGAATTTGGGGGGCTGGACGAGCAGTACTTC
cdr3_aa: CASSEFGGLDEQYF

d_call: -
v_call: TRBV28
clone_size: -
j_call: TRBJ1-5
cdr3_nt: TGTGCCAGCAGACCTTTCAGGGTTGCCAGCAATCAGCCCCAGCATTTT
cdr3_aa: CASRPFRVASNQPQHF

d_call: -
v_call: TRBV14
clone_size: -
j_call: TRBJ1-2
cdr3_nt: TGTGCCAGCAGCCAAACAGGAGGGGGACTCGTAAACTATGGCTACACCTTC
cdr3_aa: CASSQTGGGLVNYGYTF

d_call: -
v_call: TRBV6-5
clone_size: -
j_call: TRBJ1-1
cdr3_nt: TGTGCCAGCAGTTACCGAGGGGGTGAAGCTTTCTTT
cdr3_aa: CASSYRGGEAFF

d_call: TRBD1
v_call: TRBV24-1
clone_size: -
j_call: TRBJ2-5
cdr3_nt: TGTGCCACGGCATCTCCCGGGACAGAAGAGACCCAGTACTTC
cdr3_aa: CATASPGTEETQYF

d_call: TRBD1
v_call: TRBV4-3
clone_size: -
j_call: TRBJ2-1
cdr3_nt: TGCGCCAGCAGCCGGGGACAGGGGATTAGAAATGAGCAGTTCTTC
cdr3_aa: CASSRGQGIRNEQFF

d_call: TRBD2
v_call: TRBV5-1
clone_size: few
j_call: TRBJ2-1
cdr3_nt: TGCGCCAGCAGCGGGGGGGTCGACAGATACAATGAGCAGTTCTTC
cdr3_aa: CASSGGVDRYNEQFF

d_call: TRBD2
v_call: TRBV7-9
clone_size: -
j_call: TRBJ2-1
cdr3_nt: TGTGCCAGCAGCTTAGTTGTGACTAGCGTAGTCTACAATGAGCAGTTCTTC
cdr3_aa: CASSLVVTSVVYNEQFF

d_call: -
v_call: TRBV6-2/TRBV6-3
clone_size: few
j_call: TRBJ2-7
cdr3_nt: TGTGCCAGCAGTTACTCTGCGAGGGTTCAGACTTACGAGCAGTACTTC
cdr3_aa: CASSYSARVQTYEQYF

d_call: TRBD1
v_call: TRBV11-2
clone_size: few
j_call: TRBJ2-4
cdr3_nt: TGTGCCAGCAGATTCCCGGGACAGGGAAGTGAGGGGCAGTACTTC
cdr3_aa: CASRFPGQGSEGQYF

d_call: -
v_call: TRBV29-1
clone_size: -
j_call: TRBJ2-3
cdr3_nt: TGCAGCGTTGAAGGGGCCATACAGGGAACGGCTAGCACAGATACGCAGTATTTT
cdr3_aa: CSVEGAIQGTASTDTQYF

d_call: -
v_call: TRBV6-5
clone_size: -
j_call: TRBJ1-1
cdr3_nt: TGTGCCAGCAGTCTATATACAGGAGCGAACACTGAAGCTTTCTTT
cdr3_aa: CASSLYTGANTEAFF

d_call: -
v_call: TRBV12-3/TRBV12-4
clone_size: few
j_call: TRBJ2-2
cdr3_nt: TGTGCCAGCAGTCTCTCGGGAGCCAGCAACACCGGGGAGCTGTTTTTT
cdr3_aa: CASSLSGASNTGELFF

d_call: TRBD2
v_call: TRBV7-2
clone_size: few
j_call: TRBJ2-5
cdr3_nt: TGTGCCAGCAGCTTAGCCGGGACTAGAGGGACCCAGTACTTC
cdr3_aa: CASSLAGTRGTQYF

d_call: -
v_call: TRBV10-3
clone_size: -
j_call: TRBJ2-1
cdr3_nt: TGTGCCATCGGGGGGACCCGAGGGGAATACTACAATGAGCAGTTCTTC
cdr3_aa: CAIGGTRGEYYNEQFF

d_call: -
v_call: TRBV7-3
clone_size: -
j_call: TRBJ2-6
cdr3_nt: TGTGCCAGCAGCTTAACGGGAGCCTTCACAGGGACCGGGGCCAACGTCCTGACTTTC
cdr3_aa: CASSLTGAFTGTGANVLTF

d_call: -
v_call: TRBV27
clone_size: -
j_call: TRBJ2-1
cdr3_nt: TGTGCCAGCAGTCCGTCCGACAATGAGCAGTTCTTC
cdr3_aa: CASSPSDNEQFF

d_call: TRBD2
v_call: TRBV20-1
clone_size: few
j_call: TRBJ2-7
cdr3_nt: TGCAGTGCTAGACTAGCGGGGCTCTACGAGCAGTACTTC
cdr3_aa: CSARLAGLYEQYF

d_call: -
v_call: TRBV6-2/TRBV6-3
clone_size: -
j_call: TRBJ2-5
cdr3_nt: TGTGCCAGAAACAGGGAGGAAGAGACCCAGTACTTC
cdr3_aa: CARNREEETQYF

d_call: -
v_call: TRBV11-2
clone_size: -
j_call: TRBJ2-3
cdr3_nt: TGTGCCAGCAGCTTAGGACGCGGTCCTAGCACAGATACGCAGTATTTT
cdr3_aa: CASSLGRGPSTDTQYF

d_call: TRBD1
v_call: TRBV25-1
clone_size: few
j_call: TRBJ2-5
cdr3_nt: TGTGCCAGCACCCCTCCGCGACAGGGAATGTACCAAGAGACCCAGTACTTC
cdr3_aa: CASTPPRQGMYQETQYF

d_call: -
v_call: TRBV6-6
clone_size: -
j_call: TRBJ2-5
cdr3_nt: TGTGCCAGCAGTTACCCAGGCGAGGGGACCCAGTACTTC
cdr3_aa: CASSYPGEGTQYF

d_call: -
v_call: TRBV29-1
clone_size: -
j_call: TRBJ1-1
cdr3_nt: TGCAGCGTCGGGACCGCCCCTCAGAACACTGAAGCTTTCTTT
cdr3_aa: CSVGTAPQNTEAFF

d_call: -
v_call: TRBV6-5
clone_size: few
j_call: TRBJ1-1
cdr3_nt: TGTGCCGGCAGCGGACATATGAACACTGAAGCTTTCTTT
cdr3_aa: CAGSGHMNTEAFF

d_call: TRBD2
v_call: TRBV7-2
clone_size: few
j_call: TRBJ2-1
cdr3_nt: TGTGCCAGCAGCTTAGCGCTGGCGGGAGAGAGTGAGCAGTTCTTC
cdr3_aa: CASSLALAGESEQFF

d_call: -
v_call: TRBV28
clone_size: -
j_call: TRBJ1-1
cdr3_nt: TGTGCCAGCACCGCCTTAAACACTGAAGCTTTCTTT
cdr3_aa: CASTALNTEAFF

d_call: -
v_call: TRBV24-1
clone_size: -
j_call: TRBJ2-2
cdr3_nt: TGTGCCACCAGTGATTTTCAACTAGCCGGGGAGCGGTTTTTT
cdr3_aa: CATSDFQLAGERFF

d_call: -
v_call: TRBV6-6
clone_size: -
j_call: TRBJ1-5
cdr3_nt: TGTGCCAGCACCGAAGGGTTGGTAGGTCAGCCCCAGCATTTT
cdr3_aa: CASTEGLVGQPQHF

d_call: -
v_call: TRBV10-3
clone_size: -
j_call: TRBJ2-7
cdr3_nt: TGTGCCATCAGTGATGCTGGATCGGGGAAAAACGAGCAGTACTTC
cdr3_aa: CAISDAGSGKNEQYF

d_call: -
v_call: TRBV4-2
clone_size: -
j_call: TRBJ1-1
cdr3_nt: TGTGCCAGCAGCCAAGATGTGGCCACTGAAGCTTTCTTT
cdr3_aa: CASSQDVATEAFF

d_call: -
v_call: TRBV27
clone_size: -
j_call: TRBJ2-1
cdr3_nt: TGTGCCAGCAGTGCCAGATTAGCGGTACTCTACAATGAGCAGTTCTTC
cdr3_aa: CASSARLAVLYNEQFF

d_call: -
v_call: TRBV11-2
clone_size: -
j_call: TRBJ1-1
cdr3_nt: TGTGCCAGCAGCTTGTCCGTACAGGGCCGTGAAGCTTTCTTT
cdr3_aa: CASSLSVQGREAFF

d_call: -
v_call: TRBV29-1
clone_size: few
j_call: TRBJ2-7
cdr3_nt: TGCAGCGTTGAAAGTTCACATACCTACGAGCAGTACTTC
cdr3_aa: CSVESSHTYEQYF

d_call: TRBD1
v_call: TRBV29-1
clone_size: few
j_call: TRBJ2-7
cdr3_nt: TGCAGCGTTCGGACAGGGGATCGATACGAGCAGTACTTC
cdr3_aa: CSVRTGDRYEQYF

d_call: -
v_call: TRBV12-3/TRBV12-4
clone_size: few
j_call: TRBJ1-3
cdr3_nt: TGTGCCAGCAGTTTAGGGGTATCTGGAAACACCATATATTTT
cdr3_aa: CASSLGVSGNTIYF

d_call: TRBD1
v_call: TRBV29-1
clone_size: -
j_call: TRBJ2-1
cdr3_nt: TGCAGCGTTGACCCCCTCGATGGGGACAGGGGCTTTGGTGAGCAGTTCTTC
cdr3_aa: CSVDPLDGDRGFGEQFF

d_call: -
v_call: TRBV20-1
clone_size: few
j_call: TRBJ2-7
cdr3_nt: TGCAGTGCTAGTTCCGCGGGAGAGGGGGGACCCTACGAGCAGTACTTC
cdr3_aa: CSASSAGEGGPYEQYF

d_call: -
v_call: TRBV6-1
clone_size: -
j_call: TRBJ1-2
cdr3_nt: TGTGCCAGCAGTGAAGTCCCAGGGGATGGCTACACCTTC
cdr3_aa: CASSEVPGDGYTF

d_call: -
v_call: TRBV12-3/TRBV12-4
clone_size: -
j_call: TRBJ1-1
cdr3_nt: TGTGCCAGCAGTGAGGGCGACGAAGCTTTCTTT
cdr3_aa: CASSEGDEAFF

d_call: -
v_call: TRBV3-1
clone_size: few
j_call: TRBJ2-4
cdr3_nt: TGTGCCAGCAGCCAAGATTCCAGGGGCGCCAAAAACATTCAGTACTTC
cdr3_aa: CASSQDSRGAKNIQYF

d_call: -
v_call: TRBV5-4
clone_size: -
j_call: TRBJ2-3
cdr3_nt: TGTGCCAGCAGCCCGCTAGCTAGGAGTGAGGCAGATACGCAGTATTTT
cdr3_aa: CASSPLARSEADTQYF

d_call: TRBD1
v_call: TRBV6-1
clone_size: -
j_call: TRBJ1-5
cdr3_nt: TGTGCCAGCAGTGATATAGGACAGGGAGGCCAGCCCCAGCATTTT
cdr3_aa: CASSDIGQGGQPQHF

d_call: -
v_call: TRBV15
clone_size: few
j_call: TRBJ2-1
cdr3_nt: TGTGCCACCAGTAGGACTCAAACAGGGATCGAGCAGTTCTTC
cdr3_aa: CATSRTQTGIEQFF

d_call: TRBD2
v_call: TRBV2
clone_size: few
j_call: TRBJ2-7
cdr3_nt: TGTGCCAGCAGGATCTCGATGGTGCGGGAGGCCTCCTACGAGCAGTACTTC
cdr3_aa: CASRISMVREASYEQYF

d_call: -
v_call: TRBV20-1
clone_size: -
j_call: TRBJ2-7
cdr3_nt: TGCAGTGCCCTGACAGTGACCTACGAGCAGTACTTC
cdr3_aa: CSALTVTYEQYF

d_call: -
v_call: TRBV12-3/TRBV12-4
clone_size: -
j_call: TRBJ2-1
cdr3_nt: TGTGCCAGCAGTTTGGGCGGGATGTACAATGAGCAGTTCTTC
cdr3_aa: CASSLGGMYNEQFF